One sample yielded the 29 T cell receptor beta chains listed below, sequenced in a study of blood T cell repertoires in COVID-19. The table came from immunoSEQ multiplex PCR; TCRdb's copy has only in-frame clones and leaves some out. Here the sample spans roughly 180,000 clones, approximately 88% being singletons. The sample comprised peripheral blood. These receptors originate from a woman aged 25 to 39 with acute or convalescent COVID-19.

The chain has TRBV7-5 and TRBJ1-5. TRBV7-5 is listed as a pseudogene. This CDR3 contains 8 residues. CDR3: CAKRFPFF. CDR3 coding DNA: TGTGCCAAACGCTTTCCCTTTTTT.

CDR3 bases: TGTGCCATCAACGACAGGGTTGGCAATCAGCCCCAGCATTTT. This sequence encodes CAINDRVGNQPQHF. The chain is built from TRBV10-3 and TRBJ1-5; 7 nucleotides align to TRBD1. Germline CDR1 and CDR2: ENHRY and SYGVKD. V lost 7 bases and J lost 2; bases outside the gene matches: 5. This CDR3 has 14 residues.

Concerning this clone: Other DNA variants within this sample encode the same CDR3. The chain recombines TRBV30 with TRBJ2-7, with D uncertain. Trimming took 2 bases from V and 3 from J, leaving 8 bases between them. Per germline, CDR1 GTSNPN and CDR2 SVGIG (reference sequence). This CDR3 has 12 amino acids. CDR3 in amino acids: CAWSSSSYEQYF. CDR3 nucleotides: TGTGCCTGGAGTTCCTCCAGCTACGAGCAGTACTTC. Together with reference TRBV30 and TRBJ2-7, the CDR3 gives the full variable domain: SQTIHQWPATLVQPVGSPLSLECTVEGTSNPNLYWYRQAAGRGLQLLFYSVGIGQISSEVPQNLSASRPQDRQFILSSKKLLLSDSGFYLCAWSSSSYEQYFGPGTRLTVT.

The chain couples TRBV14 to TRBJ2-2; TRBD2 matches at 7 bases. In germline, CDR1 is SGHDN, CDR2 FVKESK. Losses at the gene ends were 4 bases for V and 3 bases for J; bases not matched to a gene: 5. The CDR3 is made up of 15 amino acids. The CDR3 reads CASSPLLADTGELFF. Written as DNA, the CDR3 is TGTGCCAGCAGCCCTCTGCTAGCGGACACCGGGGAGCTGTTTTTT.

This clone appeared once. The V call is TRBV7-9, the J call TRBJ2-7; D is possibly TRBD2 (6 bases). The CDR3 spans 12 residues. V was trimmed by 8 bases and J by 2 bases, leaving 10 bases between them. Germline V gene lookup returns CDR1 SEHNR and CDR2 FQNEAQ (reference sequence). CDR3 nucleotide sequence: TGTGCCAGCGCAAGGGAGGCCTACGAGCAGTACTTC. Protein: CASAREAYEQYF. Full variable domain (outside the CDR3, taken from reference TRBV7-9 and TRBJ2-7): DTGVSQNPRHKITKRGQNVTFRCDPISEHNRLYWYRQTLGQGPEFLTYFQNEAQLEKSRLLSDRFSAERPKGSFSTLEIQRTEQGDSAMYLCASAREAYEQYFGPGTRLTVT.

V gene TRBV5-1 combines with J gene TRBJ2-1, with 13 bases that match TRBD2. V dropped 6 bases and J dropped 9; count of bases not matched to a gene: 9. The CDR3 contains 15 residues. The V gene's germline CDR1 is SGHRS and CDR2 YFSETQ. As DNA, the CDR3 is TGCGCCAGCACCCCGGGACTAGCGGGAAGAGGTGAGCAGTTCTTC. This sequence encodes CASTPGLAGRGEQFF.

This chain links TRBV27 with TRBJ2-1; D ambiguous. The CDR3 consists of 13 residues. V was clipped by 0 bases and J by 6 bases, with 6 bases between them. Per germline, CDR1 MNHEY and CDR2 SMNVEV (reference sequence). CDR3 DNA: TGTGCCAGCAGTTTATCGCGTCTCAATGAGCAGTTCTTC. Its translation is CASSLSRLNEQFF.

The chain has TRBV9 and TRBJ2-5; perhaps TRBD2 as D (5 bases). The CDR3 loop spans 13 amino acids. Germline loops: CDR1 SGDLS, CDR2 YYNGEE. The V end was cut by 2 bases, the J end by 4 bases, with 9 bases between. CDR3 nucleotides: TGTGCCAGCAGCGTTTTTGCGGGAGAGACCCAGTACTTC. Amino acid sequence: CASSVFAGETQYF.

V and J are TRBV11-3 and TRBJ2-6; the D is unclear. V gave up 5 bases and J gave up 0 bases, with 11 bases separating them. The germline CDR1 and CDR2 sequences are SGHNT and YENEEA. This CDR3 spans 16 amino acids. In nucleotides, the CDR3 is TGTGCCAGCAGCCTTAGACACACCTCTGGGGCCAACGTCCTGACTTTC. This codes for CASSLRHTSGANVLTF.

The genes are TRBV10-3 and TRBJ1-5; a weak D match, TRBD1 (6 bases). Germline CDR1 ENHRY, CDR2 SYGVKD. Trimming shortened V by 0 bases and J by 5 bases, and 11 bases separated the two germline ends. This CDR3 has 15 amino acids. CDR3 residues: CAISESGKGDQPQHF. The CDR3 DNA follows: TGTGCCATCAGTGAGTCTGGAAAGGGGGATCAGCCCCAGCATTTT.

In DNA, the CDR3 is TGTGCCTGGAGTGTGCGTCTAGGGGCAGAAGCTTTCTTT. It codes for CAWSVRLGAEAFF. The V and J genes are TRBV30 and TRBJ1-1; D might be TRBD1 (5 bases). The CDR3 covers 13 residues. Germline assignment: CDR1 GTSNPN and CDR2 SVGIG (reference sequence). Trimming stripped 0 bases from V and 8 bases from J, with 13 bases between.

J is TRBJ2-3 and V is TRBV24-1, with no clear D. V shed 9 bases and J shed 6 bases, with 9 bases lying between them. From germline, CDR1 is KGHDR and CDR2 SFDVKD. CDR3 length: 11 residues. The CDR3 region is CATPAGDTQYF. The CDR3, as DNA: TGTGCCACCCCAGCCGGGGATACGCAGTATTTT.

The chain links TRBV5-1 to TRBJ1-2; D call uncertain. The V end lost 4 bases, the J end lost 8 bases, and 15 bases lay between the germline ends. This CDR3 contains 13 residues. Germline loops: CDR1 SGHRS, CDR2 YFSETQ. CDR3 in amino acids: CASSLGPGEGYTF. CDR3 coding DNA: TGCGCCAGCAGCCTAGGCCCCGGGGAAGGCTACACCTTC.

J is TRBJ2-7 and V is TRBV7-2; D is undetermined. The germline V gene encodes CDR1 SGHTA and CDR2 FQGNSA. V was shortened by 3 bases and J by 0 bases, with 9 bases between the two germline ends. The CDR3 has 14 amino acids. CDR3 sequence: CASSFDTYSYEQYF. CDR3 coding DNA: TGTGCCAGCAGCTTTGACACATACTCCTACGAGCAGTACTTC. The variable domain in full, with the rest retrieved from reference TRBV7-2 and TRBJ2-7, is GAGVSQSPSNKVTEKGKDVELRCDPISGHTALYWYRQSLGQGLEFLIYFQGNSAPDKSGLPSDRFSAERTGGSVSTLTIQRTQQEDSAVYLCASSFDTYSYEQYFGPGTRLTVT.

The genes are TRBV19 and TRBJ1-6; a possible D gene is TRBD1 (5 bases). Germline values: CDR1 LNHDA, CDR2 SQIVND (reference sequence). CDR3 size: 15 residues. V lost 6 bases to trimming and J lost 7 bases, with 16 bases between them. The CDR3 nucleotides are TGTGCCAGTAGCCTCTACGGGGGGGACAATTCACCCCTCCACTTT. Its protein product is CASSLYGGDNSPLHF. Drawing the rest from reference TRBV19 and TRBJ1-6, the complete variable domain is DGGITQSPKYLFRKEGQNVTLSCEQNLNHDAMYWYRQDPGQGLRLIYYSQIVNDFQKGDIAEGYSVSREKKESFPLTVTSAQKNPTAFYLCASSLYGGDNSPLHFGNGTRLTVT.

The chain couples TRBV2 to TRBJ2-5, with 7 bases matching TRBD1. With 9 bases clipped from V and 2 bases from J, the junction kept 9 bases outside the gene matches. This CDR3 has 14 residues. Germline CDR1 and CDR2: SNHLY and FYNNEI. This CDR3 is CARPAGTDQETQYF. The CDR3 DNA follows: TGTGCCAGACCCGCCGGGACAGATCAAGAGACCCAGTACTTC.

This clone was observed a handful of times. The genes are TRBV5-1 and TRBJ2-1; D unresolved. Germline lookup yields CDR1 SGHRS and CDR2 YFSETQ. The V end lost 0 bases, the J end lost 8 bases, and 12 bases lay between the germline ends. This CDR3 contains 14 residues. The CDR3 sequence is CASSLAQKADEQFF. The CDR3 DNA is TGCGCCAGCAGCTTGGCCCAAAAGGCGGATGAGCAGTTCTTC.

The gene calls are TRBV7-2 and TRBJ2-3; TRBD2 agrees at 9 bases. Germline CDR1 and CDR2: SGHTA and FQGNSA. After removal of 3 bases from V and 6 bases from J, the junction contained 13 bases not matched to a gene. The CDR3 consists of 17 residues. In DNA form, the CDR3 reads TGTGCCAGCAGCTTTGATCTGGGGCTAGCGGGAACGGATACGCAGTATTTT. Amino acids: CASSFDLGLAGTDTQYF.

V gene TRBV6-5 combines with J gene TRBJ2-7; 10 bases agree with TRBD1. The trim removed 3 bases at V and 6 bases at J, leaving 2 bases unmatched. Germline V gives CDR1 MNHEY, CDR2 SVGAGI. This CDR3 is built from 13 residues. CDR3 residues: CASSYGTGVEQYF. DNA of the CDR3: TGTGCCAGCAGTTATGGGACAGGGGTCGAGCAGTACTTC.

This chain joins TRBV28 and TRBJ2-2; 9 nucleotides align to TRBD2. V was pared by 3 bases and J by 10 bases, with 12 bases of the junction left unmatched. The CDR3 has 16 residues. Per the germline V gene, CDR1 is MDHEN and CDR2 is SYDVKM. The CDR3 is CASSFGAGGPSPELFF. The CDR3, as DNA: TGTGCCAGCAGTTTTGGGGCGGGAGGGCCTTCCCCGGAGCTGTTTTTT.

The CDR3 nucleotides are TGTGCCAGCAAGGCAGGACTCTCCTACGAGCAGTACTTC. Amino acid sequence: CASKAGLSYEQYF. The chain combines TRBV11-1 with TRBJ2-7; D perhaps matches TRBD2 (5 bases). Germline loops: CDR1 SGHAT, CDR2 FQDESV (reference sequence). The V and J ends lost 7 bases and 0 bases respectively, with 10 bases between them. The CDR3 loop spans 13 amino acids. Together with reference TRBV11-1 and TRBJ2-7, the CDR3 gives the full variable domain: EAEVAQSPRYKITEKSQAVAFWCDPISGHATLYWYRQILGQGPELLVQFQDESVVDDSQLPKDRFSAERLKGVDSTLKIQPAELGDSAMYLCASKAGLSYEQYFGPGTRLTVT.

The chain has TRBV27 and TRBJ1-2, with 10 nucleotides matching TRBD1. Germline V CDR1 and CDR2: MNHEY, SMNVEV (reference sequence). V shed 7 bases, J shed 4 bases, and the junction held 6 bases outside the gene matches. This CDR3 has 14 residues. CDR3 coding DNA: TGTGCCAGCACTCCGGGACAGGGGAGCTATGGCTACACCTTC. Its protein product is CASTPGQGSYGYTF.

The chain links TRBV7-9 to TRBJ2-7, with D tentatively TRBD2 (5 bases). CDR1 is SEHNR, CDR2 FQNEAQ, per germline (reference sequence). Trimming took off 3 bases at V and 0 bases at J, with 18 bases between the two ends. The CDR3 runs to 17 residues. DNA for the CDR3: TGTGCCAGCAGCTTTCTCTCGGGAAAGCCGCCCTCCTACGAGCAGTACTTC. It specifies CASSFLSGKPPSYEQYF.

The V gene is TRBV5-1, the J gene TRBJ2-2; TRBD1 aligns across 7 bases. V was clipped by 4 bases and J by 3 bases; unmatched bases: 9. This CDR3 has 16 amino acids. Germline CDR1 SGHRS, CDR2 YFSETQ. Here the CDR3 reads CASSPRQGTDTGELFF. The CDR3 nucleotides are TGCGCCAGCAGCCCCCGACAGGGTACGGACACCGGGGAGCTGTTTTTT.

The rearrangement uses TRBV5-4 and TRBJ2-5; 9 bases are shared with TRBD2. The trim removed 0 bases at V and 2 bases at J, leaving 5 bases unmatched. The CDR3 extends over 16 amino acids. CDR1 SGHNT and CDR2 YYREEE come from the germline V gene (reference sequence). Written as DNA, the CDR3 is TGTGCCAGCAGCTTGGCAGTAGCGGGAGCTCAAGAGACCCAGTACTTC. Translation: CASSLAVAGAQETQYF.

There are a few counts of this clone. The genes are TRBV4-1 and TRBJ1-1; D is unresolved. V gave up 1 base and J gave up 8 bases, with 5 bases separating them. The CDR3 sequence is 11 residues long. CDR1 and CDR2 from the germline V gene are MGHRA and YSYEKL. The chain's CDR3 is CASSQGQEAFF. The CDR3 coding sequence is TGCGCCAGCAGCCAAGGGCAGGAAGCTTTCTTT.

This clone was detected only once. The CDR3 loop reads CASSSLPGTGLPWEQYF. CDR3 nucleotides: TGTGCCAGCAGTTCGCTTCCCGGGACAGGATTACCCTGGGAGCAGTACTTC. V usage is TRBV28 and J usage is TRBJ2-7; 8 bases line up with TRBD1. The CDR3 has 17 residues. V trimming: 4 bases; J trimming: 7 bases; junction bases outside the gene matches: 18. Germline CDR1 MDHEN, CDR2 SYDVKM.

The chain joins TRBV2 to TRBJ2-2, with D possibly being TRBD1 (5 bases). Trimming left V 2 bases short and J 2 bases short, with 12 bases between. Germline CDR1 and CDR2: SNHLY and FYNNEI. CDR3 size: 16 residues. The CDR3 DNA reads TGTGCCAGCAGTGAACAGGGCTACTTTAACACCGGGGAGCTGTTTTTT. It translates to CASSEQGYFNTGELFF.

This sequence joins TRBV10-1 and TRBJ2-7, with D tentatively TRBD2 (6 bases). Between the trimmed V and J ends, which lost 0 bases and 3 bases, there was a span of 9 bases. The CDR3 is 14 amino acids. Germline CDR1 and CDR2: WNHNN and SYGVQD (reference sequence). In DNA form, the CDR3 reads TGCGCCAGCAGTGAGTCTAGCGGCCGCTACGAGCAGTACTTC. Protein product: CASSESSGRYEQYF.